Below are 30 T cell receptor beta chains sequenced from a single sample in a study of T-cell memory formation after mild COVID-19. TCRdb analysed the 5' RACE reads with MiXCR anew, one entry per CDR3 protein. This table has roughly 550,000 distinct CDR3 sequences, roughly 20% appearing once. The sequencing sample was made of PBMCs or a T cell subset sorted from them (not recorded which). All receptors come from an adult woman who had mild COVID-19 (a few samples of this study predate the infection). Cell type and time point are not known.

The sample holds a few counts of this clonotype. The V call is TRBV9, the J call TRBJ2-7; D may be TRBD1 or TRBD2 (5 bases each). The CDR3 contains 12 residues. The V end was cut by 3 bases, the J end by 12 bases, with 16 bases between. Per germline, CDR1 SGDLS and CDR2 YYNGEE. CDR3 nucleotide sequence: TGTGCCAGCAGCGAGTCCGAGGGGAATCCGTACTTC. Translation gives CASSESEGNPYF.

In this sample, this clonotype turned up a few times. V and J are TRBV3-1 and TRBJ1-6, with D tentatively TRBD1 (6 bases). This CDR3 contains 17 residues. V lost 4 bases to trimming and J lost 6 bases, with 19 bases between them. Germline V gives CDR1 LGHDT, CDR2 YNNKEL (reference sequence). The CDR3 loop is CASSPRGPIGSNSPLHF. For the CDR3, the DNA is TGTGCCAGCAGCCCCAGGGGACCAATCGGGAGTAATTCACCCCTCCACTTT.

This clonotype was counted a few times. This sequence joins TRBV29-1 and TRBJ1-1; possibly TRBD1 for D (6 bases). Deletions cut 6 bases from V and 5 bases from J, with 13 bases between. The CDR3 totals 12 residues. Germline loops: CDR1 SQVTM, CDR2 ANQGSEA. The CDR3: CSVSRGGTEAFF. The CDR3 DNA reads as TGCAGCGTATCGCGAGGGGGGACTGAAGCTTTCTTT.

This clonotype was seen many times. The chain carries TRBV12-3 or TRBV12-4 and TRBJ1-1; D ambiguous. CDR3 length equals 11 residues. The V end lost 7 bases, the J end lost 1 base, and 4 bases lay between the germline ends. The CDR3 loop is CASIQNTEAFF. The DNA of the CDR3 is TGTGCCAGCATCCAGAACACTGAAGCTTTCTTT.

This clonotype showed up just a few times. The V call is TRBV3-1, the J call TRBJ2-5; tentatively, D is TRBD2 (6 bases). Germline CDR1 reads LGHDT; CDR2 reads YNNKEL (reference sequence). With 6 bases removed from V and 9 bases from J, the gap between germline ends came to 11 bases. This CDR3 comprises 11 residues. As DNA, the CDR3 is TGTGCCAGCAGGACCGGGGGAGCCCAGTACTTC. This sequence encodes CASRTGGAQYF.

As for this clonotype: One end of the junction does not line up with germline, which may come from a read error. The chain has TRBV12-3 or TRBV12-4 and TRBJ2-2; 7 bases match TRBD2. The length of the CDR3 is 18 residues. The CDR3 bases are TGTGCCAGCAGTTTAATTCGTGGGAGGGGAAGGTCGACCGGGGAGCTGATTTTT. It encodes CASSLIRGRGRSTGELIF.

J is TRBJ2-7 and V is TRBV20-1, with 8 bases matching TRBD2. With 5 bases clipped from V and 2 bases from J, the junction kept 8 bases outside the gene matches. CDR3 length: 14 amino acids. CDR1 is DFQATT and CDR2 is SNEGSKA in the germline V gene (reference sequence). Written as DNA, the CDR3 is TGCAGTGCTGGGTCGACTAGCGCCACCTACGAGCAGTACTTC. Protein sequence: CSAGSTSATYEQYF.

The genes are TRBV5-1 and TRBJ2-3; D call uncertain. Germline V gene sequence: CDR1 SGHRS, CDR2 YFSETQ. V lost 6 bases, J lost 0 bases, and 14 bases lay in between. The CDR3 length is 15 residues. The CDR3 region is CASTPGGASTDTQYF. CDR3 coding DNA: TGCGCCAGCACCCCGGGCGGAGCCAGCACAGATACGCAGTATTTT.

The chain couples TRBV30 to TRBJ2-1; no reliable D call. V was trimmed by 4 bases and J by 0 bases, leaving 10 bases between them. Germline V CDR1 and CDR2: GTSNPN, SVGIG (reference sequence). This CDR3 is built from 14 residues. The CDR3 reads CAWTEESSYNEQFF. In DNA, the CDR3 is TGTGCCTGGACGGAAGAAAGCTCCTACAATGAGCAGTTCTTC.

This clonotype has a handful of counts. This chain links TRBV27 with TRBJ2-7; 8 bases match TRBD1. V dropped 4 bases and J dropped 3; count of bases not matched to a gene: 8. The CDR3 spans 15 residues. Germline V gives CDR1 MNHEY, CDR2 SMNVEV (reference sequence). DNA for the CDR3: TGTGCCAGCAGTTATTCTGGACAGGGAGACTACGAGCAGTACTTC. Amino acids: CASSYSGQGDYEQYF.

Only a few counts were recorded for this clonotype. The rearrangement joins TRBV7-8 to TRBJ2-7; 14 nucleotides match TRBD2. This CDR3 has 14 amino acids. Trimming took 5 bases from V and 7 from J; bases not matched to a gene: 4. Germline assignment: CDR1 SGHVS and CDR2 FQNEAQ. The CDR3 region is CASSVGTSGGEQYF. DNA for the CDR3: TGTGCCAGCAGCGTAGGGACTAGCGGGGGAGAGCAGTACTTC.

This chain uses TRBV6-1 with TRBJ2-3, with D uncertain. CDR3 length: 15 residues. Trimming left V 6 bases short and J 2 bases short, with 15 bases between. Germline V lookup: CDR1 MNHNS, CDR2 SASEGT. CDR3 nucleotides: TGTGCCAGCAGAGAATGGGGTTGGAACACAGATACGCAGTATTTT. Amino acids: CASREWGWNTDTQYF.

The chain recombines TRBV11-3 with TRBJ2-1, with 9 bases that match TRBD2. This CDR3 spans 15 amino acids. Germline values: CDR1 SGHNT, CDR2 YENEEA. J lost 7 bases, V lost 5 bases, and 9 bases had no gene match. The CDR3 protein is CASSVAGVRYNEQFF. The DNA for the CDR3 is TGTGCCAGCAGCGTAGCGGGAGTTCGTTATAATGAGCAGTTCTTC.

This clonotype was counted between two and nine times. The chain couples TRBV7-8 to TRBJ2-5, with a possible D match to TRBD1 (6 bases). The CDR3 has 15 residues. Germline V gene data show CDR1 as SGHVS and CDR2 as FQNEAQ. Deletions cut 5 bases from V and 5 bases from J, with 18 bases between. The CDR3 is CASSAYRVGYETQYF. CDR3 nucleotide sequence: TGTGCCAGCAGCGCCTACAGGGTAGGGTACGAGACCCAGTACTTC.

This clonotype was seen a handful of times. V usage is TRBV12-3 or TRBV12-4 and J usage is TRBJ1-1; 7 nucleotides agree with TRBD1. The length of the CDR3 is 13 residues. The junction had 5 bases not matched to a gene; V was cut back by 10 bases and J by 0 bases. The chain's CDR3 is CATSTGLNTEAFF. For the CDR3, the DNA is TGTGCCACTTCGACAGGGTTGAACACTGAAGCTTTCTTT.

The genes are TRBV7-8 and TRBJ1-6; maybe TRBD1 (5 bases). The CDR3 length is 13 residues. Germline CDR1 reads SGHVS; CDR2 reads FQNEAQ. The V gene lost 2 bases and the J gene lost 10 bases, with 9 bases spanning the gap. As DNA, the CDR3 is TGTGCCAGCAGCTTAAATGGGGGATCACCCCTCCACTTT. It translates to CASSLNGGSPLHF. Together with reference TRBV7-8 and TRBJ1-6, the CDR3 gives the full variable domain: GAGVSQSPRYKVAKRGQDVALRCDPISGHVSLFWYQQALGQGPEFLTYFQNEAQLDKSGLPSDRFFAERPEGSVSTLKIQRTQQEDSAVYLCASSLNGGSPLHFGNGTRLTVT.

This clonotype came up many times. The chain employs TRBV5-1 and TRBJ2-3; D gene ambiguous. CDR1 and CDR2 from the germline V gene are SGHRS and YFSETQ. The CDR3 extends over 15 amino acids. V gave up 4 bases and J gave up 4 bases, with 16 bases separating them. The CDR3 DNA reads as TGCGCCAGCAGCCTGGGCGGACGGAGCGCAGATACGCAGTATTTT. Protein: CASSLGGRSADTQYF.

This clonotype has more than one count but fewer than ten. The chain uses TRBV7-8 and TRBJ2-7; D unclear. CDR1 and CDR2 from the germline V gene are SGHVS and FQNEAQ. The CDR3 totals 12 residues. Trimming shortened V by 2 bases and J by 2 bases, and 4 bases separated the two germline ends. Here the CDR3 reads CASSLLAYEQYF. The CDR3 DNA sequence: TGTGCCAGCAGCTTACTGGCCTACGAGCAGTACTTC.

This clonotype has ten or more counts. The chain links TRBV20-1 to TRBJ1-2; 12 nucleotides align to TRBD1. Germline CDR1 reads DFQATT; CDR2 reads SNEGSKA (reference sequence). With V trimmed by 6 bases and J by 6 bases, 14 bases remained unmatched. The length of the CDR3 is 16 residues. As DNA, the CDR3 is TGCAGTGCCCAATCTCCCCGGGACAGGGGGCGTCATGGCTACACCTTC. Translation gives CSAQSPRDRGRHGYTF.

DNA for the CDR3: TGCGCCAGCAGTCCCTCGGGGAGGAGGGGGGAGCAGTACTTC. Protein product: CASSPSGRRGEQYF. The chain joins TRBV5-1 to TRBJ2-7; either TRBD1 or TRBD2 may fit D (6 bases each). Germline loops: CDR1 SGHRS, CDR2 YFSETQ. The CDR3 runs 14 residues. V was shortened by 5 bases and J by 7 bases, with 19 bases between the two germline ends.

This chain links TRBV10-3 with TRBJ2-5; D not resolved. V was clipped by 0 bases and J by 7 bases, with 9 bases between them. In germline, CDR1 is ENHRY, CDR2 SYGVKD. CDR3 length: 13 amino acids. CDR3 in amino acids: CAISESEQATQYF. The CDR3 DNA reads TGTGCCATCAGTGAGTCGGAGCAGGCGACCCAGTACTTC.

This clonotype was detected only a few times. The chain links TRBV5-1 to TRBJ1-6; possible D gene TRBD1, 5 bases. Trimming left V 0 bases short and J 5 bases short, with 9 bases between. The CDR3 runs 15 residues. CDR1 is SGHRS and CDR2 is YFSETQ in the germline V gene. CDR3 sequence: CASSLGQGDNSPLHF. The CDR3 nucleotides are TGCGCCAGCAGCTTGGGGCAGGGAGATAATTCACCCCTCCACTTT.

The table lists this clonotype with a few counts. The genes are TRBV7-9 and TRBJ2-7; 8 nucleotides match TRBD2. The CDR3 is 16 amino acids. CDR1 and CDR2 from the germline V gene are SEHNR and FQNEAQ (reference sequence). J was trimmed by 3 bases and V by 8 bases; bases with no gene match: 15. The CDR3 bases are TGTGCCAGCGGGGCCTCCGAAATTAGCGGGATCTACGAGCAGTACTTC. Residues: CASGASEISGIYEQYF.

V and J are TRBV29-1 and TRBJ2-7; TRBD1 might be the D (5 bases). From germline, CDR1 is SQVTM and CDR2 ANQGSEA. The CDR3 is 12 residues long. V lost 5 bases, J lost 3 bases, and 11 bases lay in between. The CDR3 here is CSVTGKGYEQYF. CDR3 coding DNA: TGCAGCGTTACAGGAAAGGGCTACGAGCAGTACTTC.

The sample holds a few counts of this clonotype. The CDR3 DNA follows: TGTGCCAGCAGCTCGACTAGCGGGGGGGCCTATGAGCAGTTCTTC. It is translated as CASSSTSGGAYEQFF. The rearrangement uses TRBV11-2 and TRBJ2-1, with 14 bases matching TRBD2. V trimming: 4 bases; J trimming: 8 bases; junction bases outside the gene matches: 4. This CDR3 comprises 15 residues. In germline, CDR1 is SGHAT, CDR2 FQNNGV. The full variable domain, completed using reference TRBV11-2 and TRBJ2-1, is EAGVAQSPRYKIIEKRQSVAFWCNPISGHATLYWYQQILGQGPKLLIQFQNNGVVDDSQLPKDRFSAERLKGVDSTLKIQPAKLEDSAVYLCASSSTSGGAYEQFFGPGTRLTVL.

The chain links TRBV12-3 or TRBV12-4 to TRBJ2-5; TRBD2 matches 10 bases. V gave up 7 bases and J gave up 6 bases; unmatched junction bases: 5. CDR3 length equals 13 residues. The CDR3 DNA reads as TGTGCCAGCACGGCTAGCGGGGGTCAGACCCAGTACTTC. It translates to CASTASGGQTQYF.

This clonotype was found a few times. In DNA, the CDR3 is TGTGCCAGCAGCTTAGATAGGGCGGCAGCGAACACCGGGGAGCTGTTTTTT. Encoded protein: CASSLDRAAANTGELFF. The gene calls are TRBV7-2 and TRBJ2-2; no definite D call. The CDR3 consists of 17 residues. Looked up from germline, CDR1 is SGHTA and CDR2 is FQGNSA. Trimming pared 1 base from V and 0 bases from J, leaving 12 bases between.

This clonotype was seen a few times. The chain is built from TRBV5-1 and TRBJ2-5; 9 nucleotides agree with TRBD2. Germline assignment: CDR1 SGHRS and CDR2 YFSETQ. J gave up 3 bases and V 3 bases, and 9 bases lay outside the gene matches. The CDR3 length is 16 residues. The CDR3 nucleotides read TGCGCCAGCAGCTCTGGGCGGGGGGGCGGAGAAGAGACCCAGTACTTC. It specifies CASSSGRGGGEETQYF.

This rearrangement joins TRBV15 to TRBJ2-4; 8 nucleotides agree with TRBD1. V lost 9 bases to trimming and J lost 8 bases; unmatched junction nucleotides: 6. CDR1 is LNHNV and CDR2 is YYDKDF in the germline V gene (reference sequence). This CDR3 is built from 12 residues. The CDR3 DNA sequence: TGTGCCACTGGACAGGGTTGGGACATTCAGTACTTC. Amino acid sequence: CATGQGWDIQYF.

This clonotype has a handful of counts. J is TRBJ2-1 and V is TRBV12-3 or TRBV12-4; 11 positions match TRBD2. This CDR3 spans 13 amino acids. Trimming at V came to 9 bases and at J to 4 bases, leaving 2 bases not matched to a gene. DNA of the CDR3: TGTGCCAGTAGCGGGGGGGGATACAATGAGCAGTTCTTC. This sequence encodes CASSGGGYNEQFF.